Listed here are 5 T cell receptor beta chains from one sample, sequenced in a study of OX40 agonist ivuxolimab in advanced cancers. Clones were sequenced by immunoSEQ multiplex PCR, and TCRdb holds only the in-frame ones, with some missing. The sample has more than 75,000 clones; around 84% are singletons. The sample in question was CD4+ or CD8+ T cells sorted from blood, obtained in a trial of the OX40 agonist ivuxolimab. Every receptor here comes from an adult with an advanced solid tumor such as melanoma, head and neck, liver or kidney cancer.

CDR3: CASSLEVGGPSDTQYF. CDR3 nucleotide sequence: TGCGCCAGCAGCTTGGAAGTGGGGGGGCCCTCAGATACGCAGTATTTT. The rearrangement links TRBV5-1 to TRBJ2-3, with D possibly being TRBD2 (7 bases). The CDR3 runs to 16 residues. CDR1 and CDR2 (germline): SGHRS, YFSETQ. Between the trimmed V and J ends, which lost 0 bases and 4 bases, there was a span of 15 bases.

The rearrangement joins TRBV11-2 to TRBJ2-5, with D hard to call. This CDR3 spans 13 amino acids. The V and J ends lost 1 base and 0 bases respectively, with 3 bases between them. The V gene's germline CDR1 is SGHAT and CDR2 FQNNGV. The CDR3, as DNA: TGTGCCAGCAGCTTAGGACACCAAGAGACCCAGTACTTC. Protein product: CASSLGHQETQYF.

The chain couples TRBV6-5 to TRBJ1-1; no reliable D call. The CDR3 has 12 amino acids. Trimming cost V 5 bases and J 5 bases, with 9 bases left between them. Germline assignment: CDR1 MNHEY and CDR2 SVGAGI. CDR3 region: CASSARRTEAFF. DNA for the CDR3: TGTGCCAGCAGTGCGAGGAGGACTGAAGCTTTCTTT.

The chain combines TRBV5-1 with TRBJ2-7; weak D call: TRBD1 (6 bases). Trimming took off 0 bases at V and 5 bases at J, with 15 bases between the two ends. The CDR3 covers 15 residues. Germline V gene lookup returns CDR1 SGHRS and CDR2 YFSETQ. The CDR3 DNA follows: TGCGCCAGCAGCTTGGGTCCGGGACAAGCGAACGAGCAGTACTTC. Translating gives CASSLGPGQANEQYF.

The chain employs TRBV4-1 and TRBJ2-7, with TRBD1 matching over 8 bases. Trimming removed 5 bases from V and 5 bases from J; junction bases left unmatched: 14. The CDR3 consists of 16 residues. CDR1 MGHRA and CDR2 YSYEKL come from the germline V gene. In nucleotides, the CDR3 is TGCGCCAGCAGCTTGGGGTCGGGACAGGCGCTTAACGAGCAGTACTTC. This translates into CASSLGSGQALNEQYF.